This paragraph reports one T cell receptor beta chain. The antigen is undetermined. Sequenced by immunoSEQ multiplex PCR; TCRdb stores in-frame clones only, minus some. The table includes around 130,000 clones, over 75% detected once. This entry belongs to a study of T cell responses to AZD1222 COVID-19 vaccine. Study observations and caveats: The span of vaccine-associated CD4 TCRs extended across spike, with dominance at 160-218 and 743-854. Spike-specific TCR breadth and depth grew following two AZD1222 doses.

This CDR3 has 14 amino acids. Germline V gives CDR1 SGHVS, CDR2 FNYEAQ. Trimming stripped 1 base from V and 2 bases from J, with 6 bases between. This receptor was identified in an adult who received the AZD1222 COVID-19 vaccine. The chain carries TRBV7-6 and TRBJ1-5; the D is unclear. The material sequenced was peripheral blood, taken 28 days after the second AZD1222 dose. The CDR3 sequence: CASSLGVGNQPQHF. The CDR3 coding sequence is TGTGCCAGCAGCTTAGGGGTGGGCAATCAGCCCCAGCATTTT.